The 6 T cell receptor beta chains below were found in one sample sequenced in a study of shared clonotypes between healthy human individuals. Clones were sequenced by immunoSEQ multiplex PCR, and TCRdb holds only the in-frame ones, with some missing. The sample lists 2.5 million or so clones; roughly nine tenths were seen once. Sequenced material: naive CD4+ T cells sorted from blood. The subset was: CD45RA+ positively selected. The origin of the receptors is a man aged 18 to 29 in good health.

V gene TRBV7-3 combines with J gene TRBJ2-2, with D perhaps matching TRBD2 (6 bases). Trimming removed 2 bases at V and 0 bases at J, with 10 bases between. Germline lookup yields CDR1 SGHTA and CDR2 FQGTGA. This CDR3 comprises 16 residues. The chain's CDR3 is CASSLSPGANTGELFF. The CDR3 DNA reads as TGTGCCAGCAGCTTATCTCCGGGGGCGAACACCGGGGAGCTGTTTTTT.

This clone has only a few counts. The CDR3: CASSPSTGGYGYTF. The CDR3 DNA is TGTGCCAGCAGTCCGTCGACAGGGGGCTATGGCTACACCTTC. This chain uses TRBV6-5 with TRBJ1-2, with TRBD1 matching over 9 bases. V lost 5 bases, J lost 4 bases, and 5 bases stayed unmatched. The CDR3 is made up of 14 amino acids. Germline assignment: CDR1 MNHEY and CDR2 SVGAGI.

CDR3 in DNA: TGTGCCAGCCGATCCGGGGGGAGGGCCTCCTACAATGAGCAGTTCTTC. Amino acid sequence: CASRSGGRASYNEQFF. This sequence joins TRBV7-6 and TRBJ2-1; 7 bases fit TRBD2. Germline CDR1 and CDR2: SGHVS and FNYEAQ. The CDR3 has 16 residues. With V trimmed by 8 bases and J by 0 bases, 10 bases remained unmatched. Variable domain in full (rest from reference TRBV7-6 and TRBJ2-1): GAGVSQSPRYKVTKRGQDVALRCDPISGHVSLYWYRQALGQGPEFLTYFNYEAQQDKSGLPNDRFSAERPEGSISTLTIQRTEQRDSAMYRCASRSGGRASYNEQFFGPGTRLTVL.

The V and J genes are TRBV7-9 and TRBJ2-1; D tentatively fits TRBD1 or TRBD2 (6 bases each). This CDR3 spans 13 amino acids. The germline gives CDR1 SEHNR, CDR2 FQNEAQ (reference sequence). The V gene lost 1 base and the J gene lost 9 bases, with 10 bases spanning the gap. As DNA, the CDR3 is TGTGCCAGCAGCTTAGAGGGGGGTAGTGAGCAGTTCTTC. It is translated as CASSLEGGSEQFF.

The chain carries TRBV19 and TRBJ2-5; D unresolved. Trimming stripped 3 bases from V and 5 bases from J, with 10 bases between. Germline loops: CDR1 LNHDA, CDR2 SQIVND (reference sequence). The length of the CDR3 is 13 residues. CDR3 sequence reads: CASSIPPMETQYF. As DNA, the CDR3 is TGTGCCAGTAGTATCCCCCCGATGGAGACCCAGTACTTC.

The chain has TRBV5-6 and TRBJ2-3; 7 nucleotides match TRBD1. Per germline, CDR1 SGHDT and CDR2 YYEEEE. This CDR3 contains 14 residues. Germline trimming cut 3 bases from V and 1 base from J; bases unmatched to any gene: 2. The CDR3 DNA sequence: TGTGCCAGCAGCTCCACAGGGGGCACAGATACGCAGTATTTT. Protein sequence: CASSSTGGTDTQYF.